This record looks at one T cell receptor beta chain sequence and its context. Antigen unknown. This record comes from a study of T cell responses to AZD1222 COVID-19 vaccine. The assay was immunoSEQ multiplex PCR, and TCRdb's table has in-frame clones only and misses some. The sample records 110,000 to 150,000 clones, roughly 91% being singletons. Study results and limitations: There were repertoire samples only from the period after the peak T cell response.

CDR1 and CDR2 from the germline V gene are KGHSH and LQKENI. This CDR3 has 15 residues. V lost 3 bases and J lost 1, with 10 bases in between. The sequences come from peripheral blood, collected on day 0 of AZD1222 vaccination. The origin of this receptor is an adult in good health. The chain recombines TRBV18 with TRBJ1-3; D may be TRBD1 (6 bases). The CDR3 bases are TGTGCCAGCTCACCGGCGACAGGTTCTGGAAACACCATATATTTT. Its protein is CASSPATGSGNTIYF.